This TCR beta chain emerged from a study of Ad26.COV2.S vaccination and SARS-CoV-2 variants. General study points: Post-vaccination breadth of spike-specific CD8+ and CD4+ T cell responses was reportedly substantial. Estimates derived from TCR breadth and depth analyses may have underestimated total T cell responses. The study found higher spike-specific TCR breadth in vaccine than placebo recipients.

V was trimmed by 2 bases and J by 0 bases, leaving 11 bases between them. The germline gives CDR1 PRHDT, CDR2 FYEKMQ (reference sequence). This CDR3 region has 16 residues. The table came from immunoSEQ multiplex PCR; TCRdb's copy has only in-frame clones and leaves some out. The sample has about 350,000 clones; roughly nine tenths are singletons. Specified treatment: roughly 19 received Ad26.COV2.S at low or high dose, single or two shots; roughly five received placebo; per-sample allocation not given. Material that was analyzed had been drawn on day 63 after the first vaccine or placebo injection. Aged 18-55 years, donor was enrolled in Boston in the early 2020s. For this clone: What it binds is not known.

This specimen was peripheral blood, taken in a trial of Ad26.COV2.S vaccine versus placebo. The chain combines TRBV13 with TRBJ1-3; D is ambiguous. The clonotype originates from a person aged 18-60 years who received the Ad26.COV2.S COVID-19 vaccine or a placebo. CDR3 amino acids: CASSLSRWGSGNTIYF. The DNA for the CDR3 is TGTGCCAGCAGCTTATCCCGCTGGGGCTCTGGAAACACCATATATTTT.